A single sample is the source of the 23 T cell receptor beta chains below, sequenced in a study of T-cell reconstitution after alpha-beta-depleted transplantation in children. Unique molecular identifiers tagged the TCRbeta library. TCRdb called the PCR reads again in MiXCR, with one record for every CDR3 protein. In the table there are 300,000 to 400,000 distinct CDR3 sequences, roughly 16% of which are singletons. The specimen comprised PBMCs, mostly from graft donor cells, sampled 360 days after TCRalphabeta/CD19-depleted stem cell transplant. These receptors originate from a male patient aged 2-15 years who had a stem cell transplant for acute lymphoblastic leukemia, so the T cells may come from the graft donor.

This clonotype was seen at least ten times. The chain recombines TRBV4-3 with TRBJ2-2; D ambiguous. The CDR3 totals 15 residues. The V end was cut by 7 bases, the J end by 6 bases, with 18 bases between. CDR1 LGHNA and CDR2 YSLEER come from the germline V gene. The CDR3 loop is CASTPTNMAPGELFF. The CDR3 bases are TGCGCCAGCACCCCAACGAACATGGCCCCCGGGGAGCTGTTTTTT.

The rearrangement links TRBV29-1 to TRBJ2-2; 7 bases fit TRBD2. The length of the CDR3 is 15 residues. V trimming: 4 bases; J trimming: 5 bases; junction bases outside the gene matches: 10. Per germline, CDR1 SQVTM and CDR2 ANQGSEA. CDR3 sequence (DNA): TGCAGCGTTGTTTTGTCGCAGGGAGGGACCGGGGAGCTGTTTTTT. It specifies CSVVLSQGGTGELFF.

In this sample, this clonotype turned up a few times. The rearrangement joins TRBV15 to TRBJ2-7; 8 bases line up with TRBD2. Looked up from germline, CDR1 is LNHNV and CDR2 is YYDKDF (reference sequence). CDR3 length equals 14 residues. The junction had 1 base not matched to a gene; V was cut back by 3 bases and J by 0 bases. The chain's CDR3 is CATSRSGSSYEQYF. The CDR3 DNA reads TGTGCCACCAGCAGGAGCGGGAGCTCCTACGAGCAGTACTTC.

This clonotype occurred a few times. The chain has TRBV12-3 or TRBV12-4 and TRBJ2-3; no clear D. The CDR3 spans 15 residues. The V end was cut by 6 bases, the J end by 3 bases, with 16 bases between. The DNA of the CDR3 is TGTGCCAGCAGACCCGACGTGGGCAGGACAGATACGCAGTATTTT. This sequence encodes CASRPDVGRTDTQYF.

V gene TRBV20-1 combines with J gene TRBJ2-7; tentatively, D is TRBD1 (8 bases). V lost 1 base, J lost 7 bases, and 11 bases lay in between. The germline V gene has CDR1 DFQATT and CDR2 SNEGSKA (reference sequence). The CDR3 is 12 amino acids. DNA for the CDR3: TGCAGTGCTAGAGCACAGGGGGGGGAGCAGTACTTC. Translated, it gives CSARAQGGEQYF.

In its sample, this clonotype was seen a few times. This chain uses TRBV30 with TRBJ1-5; maybe TRBD1 (6 bases). V lost 0 bases, J lost 5 bases, and 11 bases lay in between. The germline CDR1 and CDR2 sequences are GTSNPN and SVGIG (reference sequence). The CDR3 has 14 residues. The CDR3 loop is CAWSVPPGDQPQHF. In DNA form, the CDR3 reads TGTGCCTGGAGTGTACCCCCAGGGGATCAGCCCCAGCATTTT. The full variable domain, with the rest looked up from reference TRBV30 and TRBJ1-5, is SQTIHQWPATLVQPVGSPLSLECTVEGTSNPNLYWYRQAAGRGLQLLFYSVGIGQISSEVPQNLSASRPQDRQFILSSKKLLLSDSGFYLCAWSVPPGDQPQHFGDGTRLSIL.

This clonotype was seen a few times. This rearrangement joins TRBV27 to TRBJ2-7, with 9 nucleotides matching TRBD1. Germline CDR1 and CDR2: MNHEY and SMNVEV (reference sequence). This CDR3 region has 13 residues. Trimming at V came to 8 bases and at J to 3 bases, leaving 5 bases not matched to a gene. CDR3 in amino acids: CASATGGIYEQYF. CDR3 bases: TGTGCCAGCGCGACAGGGGGAATCTACGAGCAGTACTTC.

As to this clonotype: Since a much larger clone is just one base distant, this may be a read error. The chain recombines TRBV4-1 with TRBJ2-7; TRBD1 matches 7 bases. The CDR3 sequence is 16 residues long. Per germline, CDR1 MGHRA and CDR2 YSYEKL. The CDR3 region is CAGSPSLTGLSYEQYF. The CDR3 DNA is TGCGCCGGCAGCCCTAGCCTGACAGGGCTCTCCTACGAGCAGTACTTC.

This clonotype was found a few times. The V call is TRBV6-5, the J call TRBJ2-1, with D hard to call. Trimming removed 0 bases from V and 0 bases from J, with 6 bases in between. The CDR3 has 15 residues. Looked up from germline, CDR1 is MNHEY and CDR2 is SVGAGI. The CDR3 DNA reads as TGTGCCAGCAGTTACTCAACCGCCTCCTACAATGAGCAGTTCTTC. Translation gives CASSYSTASYNEQFF.

This clonotype has ten or more counts. This chain uses TRBV27 with TRBJ2-2; D gene unclear. The CDR3 totals 11 residues. V lost 5 bases to trimming and J lost 8 bases, with 6 bases between them. Germline lookup yields CDR1 MNHEY and CDR2 SMNVEV (reference sequence). CDR3 amino acids: CASSRSGELFF. The CDR3 DNA is TGTGCCAGCAGTAGAAGTGGGGAGCTGTTTTTT.

The V gene is TRBV4-3, the J gene TRBJ2-6; D is unclear. The germline gives CDR1 LGHNA, CDR2 YSLEER. V lost 0 bases and J 0 bases, leaving 15 bases between the germline ends. This CDR3 is built from 19 residues. In nucleotides, the CDR3 is TGCGCCAGCAGCCAAGATCCACCCGTCAGCCTCTCTGGGGCCAACGTCCTGACTTTC. Translating gives CASSQDPPVSLSGANVLTF.

The table lists this clonotype with many counts. The rearrangement uses TRBV28 and TRBJ2-7; perhaps TRBD1 as D (6 bases). There are 14 residues in the CDR3. V lost 9 bases and J lost 2, with 17 bases in between. Germline CDR1 is MDHEN and CDR2 is SYDVKM. The CDR3 region is CASSLRQAAYEQYF. CDR3 DNA sequence: TGTGCCAGTTCCTTGAGACAGGCAGCCTACGAGCAGTACTTC.

This clonotype was observed a few times. The gene calls are TRBV29-1 and TRBJ2-3; 8 bases are shared with TRBD1. Germline assignment: CDR1 SQVTM and CDR2 ANQGSEA. The CDR3 is made up of 13 amino acids. V lost 5 bases, J lost 2 bases, and 3 bases stayed unmatched. In DNA form, the CDR3 reads TGCAGCGTTTCCAGGGGGCCCACAGATACGCAGTATTTT. Protein product: CSVSRGPTDTQYF.

CDR3 loop: CASRYKQETQYF. CDR3 DNA: TGTGCCAGCAGGTACAAGCAAGAGACCCAGTACTTC. This sequence joins TRBV2 and TRBJ2-5, with D unclear. Per the germline V gene, CDR1 is SNHLY and CDR2 is FYNNEI. V shed 6 bases and J shed 2 bases, with 7 bases lying between them. This CDR3 spans 12 amino acids.

V gene TRBV4-2 combines with J gene TRBJ2-7; D possibly matches TRBD1 or TRBD2 (5 bases each). Trimming stripped 0 bases from V and 5 bases from J, with 14 bases between. The CDR3 contains 15 residues. Germline CDR1 is LGHNA and CDR2 is YNFKEQ. This CDR3 reads CASSQDGAGTDEQYF. CDR3 in DNA: TGTGCCAGCAGCCAAGATGGGGCAGGGACCGACGAGCAGTACTTC.

This clonotype has only a few counts. The rearrangement joins TRBV3-1 to TRBJ2-6; D possibly corresponds to TRBD1 (6 bases). CDR1 and CDR2 from the germline V gene are LGHDT and YNNKEL (reference sequence). The CDR3 length is 15 residues. Trimming left V 3 bases short and J 2 bases short, with 8 bases between. CDR3 loop: CASSHGQTGANVLTF. Here the CDR3 DNA reads TGTGCCAGCAGCCACGGACAGACTGGGGCCAACGTCCTGACTTTC. Supplemented by reference TRBV3-1 and TRBJ2-6, the full variable domain reads DTAVSQTPKYLVTQMGNDKSIKCEQNLGHDTMYWYKQDSKKFLKIMFSYNNKELIINETVPNRFSPKSPDKAHLNLHINSLELGDSAVYFCASSHGQTGANVLTFGAGSRLTVL.

This sequence joins TRBV7-9 and TRBJ1-6, with unresolved D. Trimming cost V 7 bases and J 0 bases, with 16 bases left between them. This CDR3 spans 17 amino acids. Germline V gene lookup returns CDR1 SEHNR and CDR2 FQNEAQ (reference sequence). The CDR3 reads CASNGPSKSSYNSPLHF. CDR3 sequence (DNA): TGTGCCAGCAACGGGCCGAGTAAAAGCTCCTATAATTCACCCCTCCACTTT.

A few counts support this clonotype. This chain uses TRBV12-3 or TRBV12-4 with TRBJ1-1; TRBD1 might be the D (5 bases). V was shortened by 3 bases and J by 7 bases, with 9 bases between the two germline ends. The CDR3 has 12 residues. Written as DNA, the CDR3 is TGTGCCAGCAGTTTGGGGGGTGATGAAGCTTTCTTT. Encoded protein: CASSLGGDEAFF.

The chain carries TRBV3-1 and TRBJ2-2, with D unclear. CDR3 length: 12 residues. Per the germline V gene, CDR1 is LGHDT and CDR2 is YNNKEL (reference sequence). The V gene lost 0 bases and the J gene lost 9 bases, with 5 bases spanning the gap. The CDR3 protein is CASSQDGRELFF. CDR3 sequence (DNA): TGTGCCAGCAGCCAAGACGGGCGGGAGCTGTTTTTT.

The chain uses TRBV29-1 and TRBJ2-1, with D possibly being TRBD1 (6 bases). V was clipped by 2 bases and J by 5 bases, with 22 bases between them. CDR1 SQVTM and CDR2 ANQGSEA come from the germline V gene. The CDR3 is 17 residues long. Here the CDR3 DNA reads TGCAGCGTTGAAAGTTTCTTCGGGACAAGATGGGACAATGAGCAGTTCTTC. Amino acids: CSVESFFGTRWDNEQFF.

The sample holds a few counts of this clonotype. The chain combines TRBV4-3 with TRBJ2-3; D tentatively fits TRBD1 or TRBD2 (5 bases each). Germline values: CDR1 LGHNA, CDR2 YSLEER. The CDR3 runs to 14 residues. V was cut by 4 bases and J by 2 bases, with 10 bases left in between. CDR3 protein: CASSRGTDTDTQYF. Written as DNA, the CDR3 is TGCGCCAGCAGCCGAGGGACGGACACAGATACGCAGTATTTT.

This clonotype appeared a few times. J is TRBJ2-2 and V is TRBV14; TRBD2 agrees at 10 bases. Per germline, CDR1 SGHDN and CDR2 FVKESK. After removal of 4 bases from V and 5 bases from J, the junction contained 4 bases not matched to a gene. CDR3 length: 15 amino acids. The CDR3 coding sequence is TGTGCCAGCAGCCTAGCGGGAGGAAGTACCGGGGAGCTGTTTTTT. It specifies CASSLAGGSTGELFF. Complete variable domain (other parts from reference TRBV14 and TRBJ2-2): EAGVTQFPSHSVIEKGQTVTLRCDPISGHDNLYWYRRVMGKEIKFLLHFVKESKQDESGMPNNRFLAERTGGTYSTLKVQPAELEDSGVYFCASSLAGGSTGELFFGEGSRLTVL.

This clonotype was recorded a few times. The chain recombines TRBV19 with TRBJ1-2, with 7 bases that match TRBD1. The CDR3 has 16 residues. The ends lost 7 bases at V and 3 bases at J; junction bases unmatched: 14. Germline CDR1 and CDR2: LNHDA and SQIVND (reference sequence). Written as DNA, the CDR3 is TGTGCCAGTATCGACGGGACAGCAAACCGGGACTATGGCTACACCTTC. Protein product: CASIDGTANRDYGYTF.